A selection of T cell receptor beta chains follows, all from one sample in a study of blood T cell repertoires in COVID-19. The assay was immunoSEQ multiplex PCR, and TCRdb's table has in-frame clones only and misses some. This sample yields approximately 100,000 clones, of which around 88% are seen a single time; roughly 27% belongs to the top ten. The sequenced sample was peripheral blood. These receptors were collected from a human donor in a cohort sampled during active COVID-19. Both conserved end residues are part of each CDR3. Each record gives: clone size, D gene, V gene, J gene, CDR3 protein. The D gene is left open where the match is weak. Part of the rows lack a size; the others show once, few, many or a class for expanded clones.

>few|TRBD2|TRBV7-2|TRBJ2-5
CASSRREGLGETQYF
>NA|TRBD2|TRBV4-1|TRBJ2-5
CASSQGTSGGIGTQYF
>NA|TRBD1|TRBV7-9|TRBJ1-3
CASSPRDRGPSGSGNTIYF
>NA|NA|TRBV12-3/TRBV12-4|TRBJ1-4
CASSSAGEKLFF
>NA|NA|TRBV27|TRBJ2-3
CASTNRGTYTDTQYF
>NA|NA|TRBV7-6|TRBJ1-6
CASSLGRGRWDSPLHF
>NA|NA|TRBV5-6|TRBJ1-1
CASSSRTVNTEAFF
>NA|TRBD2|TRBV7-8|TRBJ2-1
CASSAPGTSGGAFSYNEQFF
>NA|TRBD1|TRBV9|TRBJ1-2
CASSVEDRVRNPNYGYTF
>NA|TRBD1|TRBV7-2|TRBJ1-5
CASTLTGDGQPQHF
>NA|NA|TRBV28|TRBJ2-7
CASSTATEQYF
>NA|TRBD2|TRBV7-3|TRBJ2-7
CASSFVAGDEQYF
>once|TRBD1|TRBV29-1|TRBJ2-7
CSALDRGLNEQYF
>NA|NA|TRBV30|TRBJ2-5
CAWSVGLGGTETQYF
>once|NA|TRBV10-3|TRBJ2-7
CAISEVKGEGYEQYF
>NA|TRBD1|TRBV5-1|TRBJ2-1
CASSVRQGAISNEQFF
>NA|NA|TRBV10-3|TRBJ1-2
CAISEVQGFGNTF